This T cell receptor beta chain was sequenced in a study of cytomegalovirus exposure and HLA in healthy donors. The PCR was carried out with 60 Vbeta primers and 13 Jbeta primers. Assay: immunoSEQ multiplex PCR; the TCRdb copy retains only in-frame clones and omits some. The repertoire holds 95,000 to 150,000 clones, with 15% to 20% as singletons. Germline V gene sequence: CDR1 SGDLS, CDR2 YYNGEE. The CDR3 covers 15 residues. V lost 0 bases to trimming and J lost 5 bases; unmatched junction nucleotides: 5. The source of this sequence is a female donor in good health and CMV-seropositive. The sequencing sample was made of PBMCs. This rearrangement joins TRBV9 to TRBJ2-3; 8 bases are a match to TRBD1. The CDR3 is CASSVVGTGGDTQYF. The CDR3 DNA is TGTGCCAGCAGCGTAGTCGGGACAGGAGGAGATACGCAGTATTTT.